Sequencing of this T cell receptor (beta chain) was carried out in a study of T cell repertoires in cytomegalovirus infection. Study-level information: Based on public TCR beta signatures, there were indications of CMV infection and of a matching HLA type. Overall study results and limits: HLA-C-restricted CMV clonotypes gave the most frequent clonotype in two of eight donors. Summed public TCR beta family frequency identified CMV carriers bearing the relevant HLA.

This clonotype has a handful of counts. The antigen is undetermined. TCRdb reprocessed the reads via MiXCR and lists one record per CDR3 protein. The data show more than 55,000 distinct CDR3 sequences, roughly 20% seen once. The CDR3 is made up of 14 amino acids. With 1 base removed from V and 3 bases from J, the gap between germline ends came to 7 bases. Germline CDR1 and CDR2: SEHNR and FQNEAQ (reference sequence). The genes are TRBV7-9 and TRBJ2-4, with D uncertain. The receptor's source is a human donor in good health (CMV status not recorded). Some clones in this sample may be carry-over from other donors' samples. Sequences were derived from CD8+ T cells from cultured PBMCs, sampled from culture after CMV antigen stimulation. In DNA form, the CDR3 reads TGTGCCAGCAGCTTAGATTACGGCAAAAACATTCAGTACTTC. Translating it yields CASSLDYGKNIQYF. The full variable domain, its missing parts supplied by reference TRBV7-9 and TRBJ2-4, is DTGVSQNPRHKITKRGQNVTFRCDPISEHNRLYWYRQTLGQGPEFLTYFQNEAQLEKSRLLSDRFSAERPKGSFSTLEIQRTEQGDSAMYLCASSLDYGKNIQYFGAGTRLSVL.